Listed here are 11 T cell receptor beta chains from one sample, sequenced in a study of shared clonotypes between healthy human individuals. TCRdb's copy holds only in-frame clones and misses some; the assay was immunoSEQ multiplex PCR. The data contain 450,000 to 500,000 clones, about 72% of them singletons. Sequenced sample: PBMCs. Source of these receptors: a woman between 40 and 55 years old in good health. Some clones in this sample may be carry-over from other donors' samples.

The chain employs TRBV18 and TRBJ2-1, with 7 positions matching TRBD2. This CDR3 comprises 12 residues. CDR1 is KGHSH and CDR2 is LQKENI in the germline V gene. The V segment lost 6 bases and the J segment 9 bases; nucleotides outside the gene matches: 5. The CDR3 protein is CASSPSGIEQFF. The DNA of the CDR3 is TGTGCCAGCTCCCCCAGCGGGATTGAGCAGTTCTTC. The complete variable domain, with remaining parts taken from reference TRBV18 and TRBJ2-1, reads NAGVMQNPRHLVRRRGQEARLRCSPMKGHSHVYWYRQLPEEGLKFMVYLQKENIIDESGMPKERFSAEFPKEGPSILRIQQVVRGDSAAYFCASSPSGIEQFFGPGTRLTVL.

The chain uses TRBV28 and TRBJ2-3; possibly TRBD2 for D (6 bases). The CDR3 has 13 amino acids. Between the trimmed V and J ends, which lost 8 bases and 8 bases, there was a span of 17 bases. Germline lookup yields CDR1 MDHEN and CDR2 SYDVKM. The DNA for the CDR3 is TGTGCCAGCTCTAGCGTCCAATTTGGTACGCAGTATTTT. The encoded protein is CASSSVQFGTQYF.

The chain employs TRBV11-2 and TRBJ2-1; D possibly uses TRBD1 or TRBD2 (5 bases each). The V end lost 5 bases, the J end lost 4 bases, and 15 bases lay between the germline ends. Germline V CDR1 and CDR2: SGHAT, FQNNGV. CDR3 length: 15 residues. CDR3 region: CASSLAPGTYNEQFF. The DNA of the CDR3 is TGTGCCAGCAGCCTCGCTCCCGGGACGTACAATGAGCAGTTCTTC. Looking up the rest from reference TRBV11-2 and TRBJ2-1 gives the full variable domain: EAGVAQSPRYKIIEKRQSVAFWCNPISGHATLYWYQQILGQGPKLLIQFQNNGVVDDSQLPKDRFSAERLKGVDSTLKIQPAKLEDSAVYLCASSLAPGTYNEQFFGPGTRLTVL.

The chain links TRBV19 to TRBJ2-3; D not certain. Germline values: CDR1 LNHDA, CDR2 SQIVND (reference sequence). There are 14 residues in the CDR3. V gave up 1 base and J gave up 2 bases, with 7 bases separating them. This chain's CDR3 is CASSIGQATDTQYF. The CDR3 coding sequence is TGTGCCAGTAGTATAGGCCAGGCCACAGATACGCAGTATTTT.

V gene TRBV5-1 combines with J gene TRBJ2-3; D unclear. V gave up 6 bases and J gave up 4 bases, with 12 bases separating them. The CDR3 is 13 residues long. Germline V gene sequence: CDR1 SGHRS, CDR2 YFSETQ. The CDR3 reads CASTGRSSDTQYF. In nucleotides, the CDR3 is TGCGCCAGCACGGGTCGTTCATCAGATACGCAGTATTTT.

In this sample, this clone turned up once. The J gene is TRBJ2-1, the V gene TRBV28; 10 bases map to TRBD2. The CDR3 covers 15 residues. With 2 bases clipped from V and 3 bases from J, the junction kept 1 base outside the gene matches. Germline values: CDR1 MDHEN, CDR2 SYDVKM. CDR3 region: CASSLTSGDYNEQFF. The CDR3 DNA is TGTGCCAGCAGTTTAACTAGCGGGGACTACAATGAGCAGTTCTTC.

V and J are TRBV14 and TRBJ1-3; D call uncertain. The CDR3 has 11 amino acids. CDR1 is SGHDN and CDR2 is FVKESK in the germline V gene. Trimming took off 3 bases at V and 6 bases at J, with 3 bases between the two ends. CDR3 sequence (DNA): TGTGCCAGCAGCCACCTAAACACCATATATTTT. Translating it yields CASSHLNTIYF.

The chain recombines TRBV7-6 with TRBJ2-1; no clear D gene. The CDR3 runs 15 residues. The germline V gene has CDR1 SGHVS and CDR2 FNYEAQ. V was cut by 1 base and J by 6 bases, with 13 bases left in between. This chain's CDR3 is CASSLETPASNEQFF. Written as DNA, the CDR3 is TGTGCCAGCAGCTTAGAGACGCCCGCTAGCAATGAGCAGTTCTTC. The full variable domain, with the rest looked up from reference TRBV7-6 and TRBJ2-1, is GAGVSQSPRYKVTKRGQDVALRCDPISGHVSLYWYRQALGQGPEFLTYFNYEAQQDKSGLPNDRFSAERPEGSISTLTIQRTEQRDSAMYRCASSLETPASNEQFFGPGTRLTVL.

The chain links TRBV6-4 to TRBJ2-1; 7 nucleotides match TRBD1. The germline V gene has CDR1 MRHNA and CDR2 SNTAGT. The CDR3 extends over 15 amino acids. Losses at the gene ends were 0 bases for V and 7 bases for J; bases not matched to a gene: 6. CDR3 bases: TGTGCCAGCAGTGACTCGGGGACAGCTGGGAATGAGCAGTTCTTC. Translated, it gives CASSDSGTAGNEQFF.

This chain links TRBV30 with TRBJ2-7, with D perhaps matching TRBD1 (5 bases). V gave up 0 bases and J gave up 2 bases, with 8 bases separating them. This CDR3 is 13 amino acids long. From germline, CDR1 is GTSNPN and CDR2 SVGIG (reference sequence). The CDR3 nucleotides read TGTGCCTGGAGTGTAACACAGGCCTACGAGCAGTACTTC. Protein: CAWSVTQAYEQYF. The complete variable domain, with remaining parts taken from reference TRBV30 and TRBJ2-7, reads SQTIHQWPATLVQPVGSPLSLECTVEGTSNPNLYWYRQAAGRGLQLLFYSVGIGQISSEVPQNLSASRPQDRQFILSSKKLLLSDSGFYLCAWSVTQAYEQYFGPGTRLTVT.

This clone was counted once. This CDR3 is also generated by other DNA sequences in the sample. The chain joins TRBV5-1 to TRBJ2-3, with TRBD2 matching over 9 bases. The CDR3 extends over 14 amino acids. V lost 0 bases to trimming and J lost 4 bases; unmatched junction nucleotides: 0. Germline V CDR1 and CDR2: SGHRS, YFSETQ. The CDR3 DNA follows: TGCGCCAGCAGCTTGGGACTAGCGGCAGATACGCAGTATTTT. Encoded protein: CASSLGLAADTQYF.